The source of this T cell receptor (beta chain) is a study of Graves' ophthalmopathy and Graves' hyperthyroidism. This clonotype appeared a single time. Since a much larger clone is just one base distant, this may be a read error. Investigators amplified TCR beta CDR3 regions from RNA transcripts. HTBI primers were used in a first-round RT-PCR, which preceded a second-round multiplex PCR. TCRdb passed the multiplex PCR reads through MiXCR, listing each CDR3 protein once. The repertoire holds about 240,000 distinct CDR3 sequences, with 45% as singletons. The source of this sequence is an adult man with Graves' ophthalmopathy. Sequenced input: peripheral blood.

CDR3 DNA: TGTGCCAGCAGTGAGAGCAGGGAAGGCCAGCCCCAGCATTTT. This translates into CASSESREGQPQHF. This rearrangement joins TRBV2 to TRBJ1-5, with D perhaps TRBD1 (5 bases). This CDR3 spans 14 amino acids. Germline CDR1 is SNHLY and CDR2 is FYNNEI. The ends were cut back, 3 bases at V and 7 bases at J, with 13 bases in the middle.